The next 19 T cell receptor beta chains were all read from a single sample in a study of OX40 agonist ivuxolimab in advanced cancers. Clones were read by immunoSEQ multiplex PCR, and TCRdb kept only the in-frame ones, dropping some. The sample has roughly 80,000 clones; over 85% are singletons. The specimen was CD4+ or CD8+ T cells sorted from blood, collected in a trial of the OX40 agonist ivuxolimab. The receptors stem from an adult with an advanced solid tumor such as melanoma, head and neck, liver or kidney cancer.

V and J are TRBV29-1 and TRBJ1-4; maybe TRBD1 (6 bases). Trimming took off 3 bases at V and 8 bases at J, with 19 bases between the two ends. The CDR3 is 15 residues long. The germline V gene encodes CDR1 SQVTM and CDR2 ANQGSEA. The CDR3 sequence is CSVEDRQKMGEKLFF. The CDR3 nucleotides read TGCAGCGTTGAGGACAGACAGAAAATGGGGGAAAAACTGTTTTTT.

V and J are TRBV5-5 and TRBJ2-1; D may be TRBD2 (7 bases). The CDR3 runs to 15 residues. The V and J ends lost 7 bases and 7 bases respectively, with 21 bases between them. Germline V CDR1 and CDR2: SGHKS, YYEKEE (reference sequence). CDR3 nucleotides: TGTGCCAGCTTCCTTTTGGGGGGGCCCGGGAATGAGCAGTTCTTC. Translation gives CASFLLGGPGNEQFF.

The chain couples TRBV5-6 to TRBJ1-2, with D possibly being TRBD1 (6 bases). CDR3 length equals 11 residues. Germline loops: CDR1 SGHDT, CDR2 YYEEEE. Trimming cost V 5 bases and J 7 bases, with 9 bases left between them. This chain's CDR3 is CASRGAGGYTF. In nucleotides, the CDR3 is TGTGCCAGCAGGGGGGCCGGTGGCTACACCTTC.

The J gene is TRBJ2-1, the V gene TRBV6-1; D is unresolved. Trimming removed 3 bases from V and 3 bases from J, with 6 bases in between. The CDR3 sequence is 13 residues long. Germline loops: CDR1 MNHNS, CDR2 SASEGT. CDR3 DNA: TGTGCCAGCAGTGACGGGTACTACAATGAGCAGTTCTTC. Protein: CASSDGYYNEQFF.

The CDR3 DNA sequence: TGTGCCAGCAGCTTAAATTTTGGAAACACCATATATTTT. Encoded protein: CASSLNFGNTIYF. The V and J genes are TRBV7-9 and TRBJ1-3; D is undetermined. The CDR3 is 13 residues long. V was pared by 2 bases and J by 3 bases, with 5 bases between. The germline V gene encodes CDR1 SEHNR and CDR2 FQNEAQ (reference sequence).

Only one count was recorded for this clone. Other DNA sequences in this specimen translate into the identical CDR3. The chain is built from TRBV30 and TRBJ1-6; D not resolved. This CDR3 comprises 11 residues. V was cut by 1 base and J by 7 bases, with 2 bases left in between. The germline CDR1 and CDR2 sequences are GTSNPN and SVGIG (reference sequence). CDR3 loop: CAWSGNSPLHF. For the CDR3, the DNA is TGTGCCTGGAGTGGCAATTCACCCCTCCACTTT. The whole variable domain, remainder taken from reference TRBV30 and TRBJ1-6, is SQTIHQWPATLVQPVGSPLSLECTVEGTSNPNLYWYRQAAGRGLQLLFYSVGIGQISSEVPQNLSASRPQDRQFILSSKKLLLSDSGFYLCAWSGNSPLHFGNGTRLTVT.

The rearrangement joins TRBV4-3 to TRBJ1-3, with D possibly matching TRBD1 (6 bases). Deletions cut 1 base from V and 2 bases from J, with 12 bases between. Germline CDR1 LGHNA, CDR2 YSLEER. This CDR3 has 16 residues. The CDR3, as DNA: TGCGCCAGCAGCCAAGTCGGGGGGGCACCTGGAAACACCATATATTTT. Translating gives CASSQVGGAPGNTIYF.

The rearrangement links TRBV7-2 to TRBJ2-3; no definite D call. The V end was cut by 5 bases, the J end by 4 bases, with 10 bases between. Germline V lookup: CDR1 SGHTA, CDR2 FQGNSA. The length of the CDR3 is 13 residues. The CDR3 reads CASSAVVPDTQYF. CDR3 in DNA: TGTGCCAGCAGCGCTGTGGTCCCAGATACGCAGTATTTT.

The chain links TRBV6-1 to TRBJ1-5; tentatively, D is TRBD1 (6 bases). The germline CDR1 and CDR2 sequences are MNHNS and SASEGT. V lost 4 bases, J lost 1 base, and 8 bases lay in between. This CDR3 comprises 14 residues. CDR3 region: CASSGQDSNQPQHF. Here the CDR3 DNA reads TGTGCCAGCAGTGGACAGGACAGCAATCAGCCCCAGCATTTT.

The chain employs TRBV21-1 and TRBJ1-2. TRBV21-1 is flagged as a pseudogene. This CDR3 is built from 14 residues. In nucleotides, the CDR3 is TGTGCCAGCAGCAAAGCAATTAACCTCTATGGCTACACCTTC. This translates into CASSKAINLYGYTF.

V is TRBV5-5 and J is TRBJ1-5; D gene uncertain. The CDR3 sequence is 16 residues long. The ends were cut back, 1 base at V and 0 bases at J, with 11 bases in the middle. From germline, CDR1 is SGHKS and CDR2 YYEKEE (reference sequence). In DNA form, the CDR3 reads TGTGCCAGCAGCTTGCAAGGAACCGATAGCAATCAGCCCCAGCATTTT. This sequence encodes CASSLQGTDSNQPQHF. Supplemented by reference TRBV5-5 and TRBJ1-5, the full variable domain reads DAGVTQSPTHLIKTRGQQVTLRCSPISGHKSVSWYQQVLGQGPQFIFQYYEKEERGRGNFPDRFSARQFPNYSSELNVNALLLGDSALYLCASSLQGTDSNQPQHFGDGTRLSIL.

The genes are TRBV4-1 and TRBJ1-1, with 9 bases matching TRBD1. Germline values: CDR1 MGHRA, CDR2 YSYEKL. J was trimmed by 4 bases and V by 1 base; bases with no gene match: 1. The CDR3 has 14 residues. This CDR3 is CASSQGDRATEAFF. The DNA for the CDR3 is TGCGCCAGCAGCCAAGGGGACAGGGCCACTGAAGCTTTCTTT.

The V gene is TRBV19, the J gene TRBJ2-1; D call uncertain. The CDR3 loop spans 14 amino acids. Germline CDR1 LNHDA, CDR2 SQIVND (reference sequence). V lost 9 bases and J 2 bases, leaving 14 bases between the germline ends. The CDR3 sequence is CASQRRDTYNEQFF. DNA of the CDR3: TGTGCCAGCCAACGGCGCGACACCTACAATGAGCAGTTCTTC.

The chain joins TRBV18 to TRBJ2-3; 7 positions agree with TRBD2. This CDR3 region has 17 residues. Per germline, CDR1 KGHSH and CDR2 LQKENI. Trimming took 4 bases from V and 0 from J; bases not matched to a gene: 10. CDR3 loop: CASSQRGGSQSTDTQYF. CDR3 nucleotides: TGTGCCAGCTCACAGCGGGGAGGGAGCCAGAGCACAGATACGCAGTATTTT.

The gene calls are TRBV28 and TRBJ1-5; the D is unclear. The V and J ends lost 6 bases and 6 bases respectively, with 15 bases between them. CDR3 size: 14 residues. Germline-derived CDR1 and CDR2 are MDHEN and SYDVKM. The CDR3 DNA is TGTGCCAGCAGACTTGGCGGATCCGGTCAGCCCCAGCATTTT. Amino acids: CASRLGGSGQPQHF.

This chain's CDR3 is CASSTNINTEAFF. Here the CDR3 DNA reads TGTGCCAGCAGCACGAACATTAACACTGAAGCTTTCTTT. This chain connects TRBV11-2 to TRBJ1-1, with unresolved D. The CDR3 has 13 residues. Germline V gene data show CDR1 as SGHAT and CDR2 as FQNNGV. Trimming left V 5 bases short and J 2 bases short, with 9 bases between.

The genes are TRBV6-1 and TRBJ1-4; a possible D gene is TRBD1 (6 bases). The V gene lost 1 base and the J gene lost 10 bases, with 13 bases spanning the gap. Germline V gene lookup returns CDR1 MNHNS and CDR2 SASEGT. CDR3 length equals 14 residues. As DNA, the CDR3 is TGTGCCAGCAGTGAAGAGGGGGTCTACGGAAAACTGTTTTTT. Protein: CASSEEGVYGKLFF.

CDR3 DNA: TGTGCCATCAGTGAGGGAGCCCAAAAAACCACAGATACGCAGTATTTT. Translated, it gives CAISEGAQKTTDTQYF. The chain couples TRBV10-3 to TRBJ2-3; D gene uncertain. Germline V lookup: CDR1 ENHRY, CDR2 SYGVKD. The CDR3 length is 16 residues. V was shortened by 2 bases and J by 2 bases, with 14 bases between the two germline ends.

This chain uses TRBV30 with TRBJ2-5, with D hard to call. The CDR3 is 13 residues long. V was pared by 2 bases and J by 1 base, with 8 bases between. Looked up from germline, CDR1 is GTSNPN and CDR2 is SVGIG (reference sequence). The CDR3 region is CAWSRQSQETQYF. The DNA for the CDR3 is TGTGCCTGGAGTCGGCAGAGCCAAGAGACCCAGTACTTC. Full variable domain (missing parts from reference TRBV30 and TRBJ2-5): SQTIHQWPATLVQPVGSPLSLECTVEGTSNPNLYWYRQAAGRGLQLLFYSVGIGQISSEVPQNLSASRPQDRQFILSSKKLLLSDSGFYLCAWSRQSQETQYFGPGTRLLVL.